The rows below give T cell receptor beta chains drawn from one sample of a study of cytomegalovirus exposure and HLA in healthy donors. Measured with immunoSEQ multiplex PCR; TCRdb has only the in-frame clones, and not every one. Counted here are 150,000 or so clones, approximately 80% occurring once; the ten biggest clones make up over 10%. Sequenced material: PBMCs. The receptors derive from a man aged 30 to 45 in good health and CMV-seropositive. CDR3s include the opening cysteine and the closing phenylalanine or tryptophan. The order of the fields is D gene, CDR3 length, V gene, J gene, CDR3 protein. The D gene is left open where the match is weak.

>.|14|TRBV4-2|.
CASSPSGTENEQYF
>TRBD1|15|TRBV14|TRBJ1-2
CASSQDRRGTYGYTF
>.|16|TRBV6-5|TRBJ1-6
CASSYALQGPNSPLHF
>TRBD1|13|TRBV9|TRBJ1-1
CASGQGGGAEAFF
>TRBD2|16|TRBV11-2|TRBJ2-5
CASSPRLAGDQETQYF
>TRBD2|15|TRBV28|TRBJ2-1
CASSPPPSGYNEQFF
>.|12|TRBV4-2|TRBJ2-5
CASSQDRETQYF
>.|14|TRBV7-8|TRBJ2-3
CASTKSGDTDTQYF
>TRBD2|15|TRBV5-1|TRBJ2-1
CASSSSGVPHNEQFF
>TRBD1|13|TRBV29-1|TRBJ2-3
CSAGTVHADTQYF
>TRBD2|16|TRBV28|TRBJ2-7
CASSARSGTSGRYEYF
>.|20|TRBV1|TRBJ2-5
CTSSQRGAFQRENVGEAQYF
>.|15|TRBV6-6|TRBJ1-5
CASSYAGGGNQPQHF
>.|15|TRBV7-2|TRBJ1-1
CASSLQGTLGTEAFF
>TRBD2|17|TRBV18|TRBJ2-1
CASSGGTSASSYNEQFF
>.|14|TRBV7-2|TRBJ2-7
CASSQRDPGYEQYF
>.|14|TRBV11-2|TRBJ1-1
CASSLGSGGAEAFF
>.|17|TRBV7-6|TRBJ2-3
CASSLGVLGQSTDTQYF
>.|13|TRBV6-1|TRBJ2-5
CASSVLRAETQYF
>TRBD1|17|TRBV28|TRBJ2-6
CASSSYGQASGANVLTF
>TRBD1|18|TRBV5-1|TRBJ1-2
CASRHRRQGVIANYGYTF
>TRBD1|14|TRBV7-2|TRBJ1-1
CASSRDSMNTEAFF
>.|13|TRBV4-1|TRBJ1-1
CASSQDAETEAFF
>.|16|TRBV27|TRBJ2-3
CASSVAWGGSTDTQYF
>TRBD1|14|TRBV10-3|TRBJ1-4
CAISATGLGEKLFF
>.|14|TRBV15|TRBJ2-5
CATSKSQGRETQYF
>.|16|TRBV5-1|TRBJ1-3
CASSSYGASSGNTIYF
>.|14|TRBV11-1|TRBJ2-3
CASSSQSRGDTQYF